A selection of T cell receptor beta chains follows, all from one sample in a study of cytomegalovirus exposure and HLA in healthy donors. Only in-frame clones appear in the TCRdb table, and some are missing; sequencing was by immunoSEQ multiplex PCR. The data hold about 200,000 clones, with around three quarters observed a single time. The sample was PBMCs. All receptors derive from a woman aged 25 to 39 in good health and CMV-seropositive. Each CDR3 is given with its conserved first and last residue. The D gene is left open where the match is weak. Part of the rows lack a size; the others show once, few, many or a class for expanded clones.

D gene	V gene	clone size	J gene	CDR3 DNA	CDR3 protein
TRBD2	TRBV5-1	NA	TRBJ2-7	TGCGCCAGCAGCCCCCGGACTAGCGGAGTCTACGAGCAGTACTTC	CASSPRTSGVYEQYF
NA	TRBV4-1	NA	TRBJ1-4	TGCGCCAGCAGCCAAGAAGACGGGACTGACAATGAAAAACTGTTTTTT	CASSQEDGTDNEKLFF
TRBD1	TRBV5-1	NA	TRBJ2-3	TGCGCCAGCAGCTTGGCCATCTCGGCAGGGGGCGCAGATACGCAGTATTTT	CASSLAISAGGADTQYF
NA	TRBV7-2	NA	TRBJ1-6	TGTGCCAGCACCCTGACAGGCATTGATAATTCACCCCTCCACTTT	CASTLTGIDNSPLHF
NA	TRBV5-4	NA	TRBJ2-7	TGTGCCAGCAGCTCGACTACTTCCTACGAGCAGTACTTC	CASSSTTSYEQYF
TRBD1	TRBV10-1	NA	TRBJ1-5	TGCGCCAGCAGCGGACAGGGGCGGGAGCAGCCCCAGCATTTT	CASSGQGREQPQHF
TRBD1	TRBV4-3	NA	TRBJ2-7	TGCGCCAGCAGCCAAGAGGGGACAGGGCCCTACGAGCAGTACTTC	CASSQEGTGPYEQYF
NA	TRBV5-4	NA	TRBJ1-4	TGTGCCAGCAGCTTGGGCGGGGCGGCATATGAAAAACTGTTTTTT	CASSLGGAAYEKLFF
NA	TRBV6-5	few	TRBJ1-1	TGTGCCAGCGGCTCTACGCCGAGGCTGAACACTGAAGCTTTCTTT	CASGSTPRLNTEAFF
NA	TRBV19	NA	TRBJ1-2	TGTGCCAGGCCCGGGGAGAACTATGGCTACACCTTC	CARPGENYGYTF
TRBD2	TRBV4-2	NA	TRBJ2-2	TGTGCCAGCAGCCAAGCTGGACTAGCGGGGGCCCCGCCGTTTTTT	CASSQAGLAGAPPFF
TRBD1	TRBV11-2	NA	TRBJ2-7	TGTGCCAGCAGCTTCCCGACAGGGGGTTACTACGAGCAGTACTTC	CASSFPTGGYYEQYF
NA	TRBV20-1	few	TRBJ1-4	TGCAGTGCCGTGTCACAGTGGAAACTGTTTTTT	CSAVSQWKLFF
TRBD1	TRBV28	NA	TRBJ2-7	TGTGCCAGCAGAACCCGACAGGGTAGGGCCTACGAGCAGTACTTC	CASRTRQGRAYEQYF
TRBD2	TRBV2	NA	TRBJ2-1	TGTGCCAGCACTAACGGGGGGGCAGGGAATGAGCAGTTCTTC	CASTNGGAGNEQFF
TRBD1	TRBV7-9	NA	TRBJ1-2	TGTGCCAGCAGCTTAGCAGACAGGGGCGGCGGCTACACCTTC	CASSLADRGGGYTF
TRBD2	TRBV7-4	NA	TRBJ2-1	TGTGCCTACAATTCGGGACTAGCAGTGAATGAGCAGTTCTTC	CAYNSGLAVNEQFF
TRBD1	TRBV27	few	TRBJ2-5	TGTGCCAGCAAGGGGGCCGACTCTGAAGAGACCCAGTACTTC	CASKGADSEETQYF
TRBD1	TRBV7-9	NA	TRBJ2-2	TGTGCCAGCAGCTTAGCGGACAGGACGCGAGGGGAGCTGTTTTTT	CASSLADRTRGELFF
NA	TRBV5-1	NA	TRBJ1-4	TGCGCCAGCAGCTTTGCACAGGGTAATGAAAAACTGTTTTTT	CASSFAQGNEKLFF
NA	TRBV27	NA	TRBJ2-3	TGTGCCAGCAGTCCGCGGACTGCCGTGGGAGATACGCAGTATTTT	CASSPRTAVGDTQYF
TRBD1	TRBV5-4	NA	TRBJ2-4	TGTGCCAGCAGCGTCTTAGGACAGGGCCGAAACATTCAGTACTTC	CASSVLGQGRNIQYF
TRBD2	TRBV7-9	NA	TRBJ2-1	TGTGCCAGCAGCGCAACGGGGGGGTCCGCGTACTACAATGAGCAGTTCTTC	CASSATGGSAYYNEQFF
TRBD2	TRBV27	NA	TRBJ2-7	TGTGCCAGCAGGATAGCGGGAGCCTACGAGCAGTACTTC	CASRIAGAYEQYF
NA	TRBV27	once	TRBJ1-2	TGTGCCAGCAGTTCCCTATATCGATTGGGGAGCGACTATGGCTACACCTTC	CASSSLYRLGSDYGYTF
TRBD1	TRBV7-2	few	TRBJ1-1	TGTGCCAGCAGCCCAGACAGGGGGTCTGAAGCTTTCTTT	CASSPDRGSEAFF
NA	TRBV5-4	NA	TRBJ2-7	TGTGCCAGCAGCTTGGGTGCCGGGGATTACTACGAGCAGTACTTC	CASSLGAGDYYEQYF
TRBD1	TRBV27	NA	TRBJ2-7	TGTGCCAGCAGTTTGTACAGGGGGGAGGACTACGAGCAGTACTTC	CASSLYRGEDYEQYF
TRBD2	TRBV11-2	NA	TRBJ2-2	TGTGCCAGCAGCTGGACTAGCGGGATTGTAGGGGAGCTGTTTTTT	CASSWTSGIVGELFF
TRBD1	TRBV5-1	NA	TRBJ2-5	TGCGCCAGCAGCCCCGGGACAGCGGTAGACGAGACCCAGTACTTC	CASSPGTAVDETQYF
NA	TRBV6-4	NA	TRBJ1-1	TGTGCCAGCAGTGTTGACAGTCACACTGAAGCTTTCTTT	CASSVDSHTEAFF
NA	TRBV5-6	NA	TRBJ2-7	TGTGCCAGCAGCTTATTCGGGGTGGGCGAGCAGTACTTC	CASSLFGVGEQYF
TRBD2	TRBV5-1	few	TRBJ2-1	TGCGCCAGCAGCTTGTTAGCGGGAGAGTACAATGAGCAGTTCTTC	CASSLLAGEYNEQFF
NA	TRBV9	NA	TRBJ1-2	TGTGCCAGCAGCACCCGGGATAACTATGGCTACACCTTC	CASSTRDNYGYTF
TRBD1	TRBV5-6	NA	TRBJ2-1	TGTGCCAGCAGCTTGAGGGGGCTGAGTAATGAGCAGTTCTTC	CASSLRGLSNEQFF
TRBD2	TRBV19	NA	TRBJ2-2	TGTGCCAGTAGTATCCGTAGCGGGGGTCGGCCCGGGGAGCTGTTTTTT	CASSIRSGGRPGELFF
NA	TRBV2	NA	TRBJ1-5	TGTGCCAGCAGCCGCCAGGGGTTAGTAAGCAATCAGCCCCAGCATTTT	CASSRQGLVSNQPQHF
TRBD1	TRBV6-6	NA	TRBJ2-7	TGTGCCAGCAGACCCGACAGGGACGAGCAGTACTTC	CASRPDRDEQYF
TRBD1	TRBV27	few	TRBJ2-2	TGTGCCAGCAGTTCACCGGGACAGGGGGCAGTCGCCGGGGAGCTGTTTTTT	CASSSPGQGAVAGELFF
TRBD1	TRBV11-2	NA	TRBJ2-7	TGTGCCAGCAGCTCGACAGGGGGAACCTACGAGCAGTACTTC	CASSSTGGTYEQYF